A selection of T cell receptor beta chains follows, all from one sample in a study of T cell repertoires in cytomegalovirus infection. A single record per CDR3 protein comes from TCRdb applying MiXCR to the reads. In the table there are a few hundred thousand distinct CDR3 sequences, over 7.5% of which are singletons. What was sequenced was PBMCs. The receptors originated from a human donor in good health (CMV status not recorded). Some clones in this sample may be carry-over from other donors' samples. The CDR3 runs from the conserved cysteine through the conserved F or W. D genes are given only for firm matches. The size entry is marked missing in some rows and otherwise reads once, few, many or a size class.

TRBJ1-5 TRBD1 TRBV6-2/TRBV6-3 many CASSRQGNYNQPQHF TGTGCCAGCAGTAGACAGGGCAACTACAATCAGCCCCAGCATTTT
TRBJ2-3 . TRBV6-4 many CASSRDLLDTQYF TGTGCCAGCAGCCGGGACCTACTAGATACGCAGTATTTT
TRBJ2-5 . TRBV7-2 few CASSPGTPKTQYF TGTGCCAGCAGCCCCGGGACCCCAAAGACCCAGTACTTC
TRBJ1-2 . TRBV20-1 few CSAERQDYGYTF TGCAGTGCTGAGAGACAGGACTATGGCTACACCTTC
TRBJ1-5 . TRBV7-4 . CASSAYNQPQHF TGTGCCAGCAGCGCGTATAATCAGCCCCAGCATTTT
TRBJ2-3 TRBD1 TRBV7-9 many CASSLGVRQGTTDTQYF TGTGCCAGCAGCTTAGGGGTCCGACAGGGAACCACAGATACGCAGTATTTT
TRBJ2-7 TRBD2 TRBV7-2 . CASSLYLAGEVEQYF TGTGCCAGCAGCTTATACCTAGCGGGAGAGGTCGAGCAGTACTTC
TRBJ1-2 TRBD1 TRBV7-2 . CASSLAGDRGGYTF TGTGCCAGCAGCTTAGCAGGGGACAGGGGTGGCTACACCTTC
TRBJ2-4 . TRBV11-2 . CASSSVQGGKNIQYF TGTGCCAGCAGCTCCGTACAGGGCGGCAAAAACATTCAGTACTTC
TRBJ2-1 TRBD2 TRBV28 . CASSFAPGLAGEGEQFF TGTGCCAGCAGTTTCGCACCGGGACTAGCGGGAGAGGGTGAGCAGTTCTTC
TRBJ2-3 TRBD2 TRBV7-2 many CASSLLAGGGLTQYF TGTGCCAGCAGCTTACTTGCGGGAGGGGGGCTTACGCAGTATTTT
TRBJ2-5 . TRBV6-2/TRBV6-3 few CATSPYSEETQYF TGTGCCACCTCCCCCTACTCCGAAGAGACCCAGTACTTC
TRBJ1-1 TRBD1 TRBV4-1 . CASSPGTGGVTEAFF TGCGCCAGCAGCCCCGGGACAGGCGGGGTCACTGAAGCTTTCTTT
TRBJ1-4 . TRBV7-4 . CANSLLAEEDFRGEKLFF TGTGCCAACAGCTTATTAGCTGAGGAGGATTTTAGGGGAGAAAAACTGTTTTTT
TRBJ1-5 . TRBV7-8 many CASSPSGARTLNQPQHF TGTGCCAGCAGCCCCTCGGGGGCACGGACTCTCAATCAGCCCCAGCATTTT
TRBJ2-3 TRBD2 TRBV28 few CASSFISGADTQYF TGTGCCAGCAGTTTTATTAGCGGGGCAGATACGCAGTATTTT
TRBJ2-7 TRBD2 TRBV11-1 few CASSLTTGTSGLPYEQYF TGTGCCAGCAGCTTAACCACCGGGACTAGCGGCCTTCCCTACGAGCAGTACTTC
TRBJ1-1 . TRBV3-1 . CASSQEMLREWSAEAFF TGTGCCAGCAGCCAAGAGATGTTGAGGGAGTGGTCCGCTGAAGCTTTCTTT
TRBJ2-1 TRBD2 TRBV9 few CASSVGGTSGYNEQFF TGTGCCAGCAGCGTAGGAGGGACTAGCGGTTACAATGAGCAGTTCTTC
TRBJ2-2 . TRBV7-2 many CASSYGSGAGELFF TGTGCCAGCAGCTATGGGTCAGGAGCCGGGGAGCTGTTTTTT
TRBJ2-5 TRBD1 TRBV7-2 many CASSRTGGETQYF TGTGCCAGCAGCCGGACAGGGGGGGAGACCCAGTACTTC
TRBJ1-2 TRBD1 TRBV12-3/TRBV12-4 . CASSFGTGGWEGYTF TGTGCCAGCAGTTTCGGGACAGGGGGCTGGGAAGGCTACACCTTC
TRBJ2-7 . TRBV12-3/TRBV12-4 few CASRTTGAYEQYF TGTGCCAGCAGAACGACAGGAGCTTACGAGCAGTACTTC
TRBJ2-1 . TRBV11-2 few CASSLVSSDNEQFF TGTGCCAGCAGCTTAGTCAGTAGTGATAATGAGCAGTTCTTC
TRBJ1-4 . TRBV25-1 . CASSETIDEKLFF TGTGCCAGCAGTGAAACCATAGATGAAAAACTGTTTTTT
TRBJ2-1 . TRBV20-1 few CSASTGFVYNEQFF TGCAGTGCTAGTACGGGATTTGTATACAATGAGCAGTTCTTC
TRBJ2-7 TRBD2 TRBV27 . CASSEAFWGRGSYEQYF TGTGCCAGCAGTGAAGCGTTTTGGGGGAGGGGATCCTACGAGCAGTACTTC
TRBJ1-1 . TRBV7-9 few CASSRGTLTEAFF TGTGCCAGCAGCCGGGGTACGTTGACTGAAGCTTTCTTT
TRBJ2-2 . TRBV19 many CASSTTEVRRPGELFF TGTGCCAGTAGTACCACCGAGGTTCGACGACCCGGGGAGCTGTTTTTT
TRBJ2-3 TRBD2 TRBV24-1 many CATSDSRGGFEDTQYF TGTGCCACCAGTGACTCGCGGGGGGGGTTCGAAGATACGCAGTATTTT
TRBJ1-3 . TRBV11-3 few CASSFSGASGNTIYF TGTGCCAGCAGCTTTTCCGGGGCCTCTGGAAACACCATATATTTT
TRBJ2-7 . TRBV29-1 . CSVTSGDREQYF TGCAGCGTGACTAGTGGGGATCGGGAGCAGTACTTC
TRBJ2-5 TRBD2 TRBV7-2 many CASSSVPYPPGLAGAKETQYF TGTGCCAGCAGCTCCGTTCCGTACCCCCCGGGACTAGCGGGAGCCAAAGAGACCCAGTACTTC
TRBJ2-7 TRBD2 TRBV4-3 . CASSQDFRGAYEQYF TGCGCCAGCAGCCAAGATTTCCGGGGGGCCTACGAGCAGTACTTC
TRBJ2-2 TRBD1 TRBV6-1 many CASSPGQTYRGELFF TGTGCCAGCAGTCCGGGACAGACCTACCGGGGGGAGCTGTTTTTT
TRBJ1-2 . TRBV12-3/TRBV12-4 few CASSQLQGRNGYTF TGTGCCAGCAGCCAACTCCAGGGTAGGAATGGCTACACCTTC
TRBJ2-5 . TRBV7-8 few CASSHTRLPVETQYF TGTGCCAGCAGCCACACCCGGCTCCCAGTGGAGACCCAGTACTTC
TRBJ2-1 . TRBV7-2 many CASSPDGVYEQFF TGTGCCAGCAGCCCCGATGGGGTTTATGAGCAGTTCTTC
TRBJ2-1 . TRBV7-2 many CASSLVETRYNEQFF TGTGCCAGCAGCTTAGTCGAGACTAGGTACAATGAGCAGTTCTTC
TRBJ1-1 . TRBV9 once CASSPTGGQTEAFF TGTGCCAGCAGCCCCACGGGGGGCCAGACTGAAGCTTTCTTT
TRBJ2-3 TRBD2 TRBV20-1 few CSHWFAGGPEDTQYF TGCAGCCATTGGTTCGCGGGAGGGCCAGAAGATACGCAGTATTTT
TRBJ1-1 . TRBV9 many CASGGGTEAFF TGTGCCAGCGGTGGGGGAACTGAAGCTTTCTTT
TRBJ2-7 . TRBV6-5 many CASSYKPGASYEQYF TGTGCCAGCAGTTACAAACCCGGGGCCTCCTACGAGCAGTACTTC
TRBJ2-7 . TRBV4-3 many CASSQESSGLDYEQYF TGCGCCAGCAGCCAAGAATCCTCAGGCTTGGACTACGAGCAGTACTTC
TRBJ2-6 . TRBV7-2 many CASSPTPPGSGANVLTF TGTGCCAGCAGCCCCACCCCTCCAGGGTCGGGGGCCAACGTCCTGACTTTC
TRBJ1-2 TRBD1 TRBV3-1 . CASSPTPGQIHGYTF TGTGCCAGCAGCCCCACTCCGGGACAGATTCATGGCTACACCTTC
TRBJ2-6 . TRBV7-3 many CASSSRGAPFWANVLTF TGTGCCAGCAGCTCTAGAGGGGCCCCTTTCTGGGCCAACGTCCTGACTTTC
TRBJ2-7 . TRBV6-2/TRBV6-3 few CASNRFYEQYF TGTGCCAGCAATCGTTTCTACGAGCAGTACTTC
TRBJ1-1 TRBD1 TRBV28 many CASNPPGGQGSRAFF TGTGCCAGCAACCCCCCCGGAGGACAGGGCTCGCGAGCTTTCTTT
TRBJ1-2 TRBD1 TRBV7-6 . CASLLTGTGGSYGYTF TGTGCCAGCCTCTTGACCGGGACAGGGGGCTCCTATGGCTACACCTTC
TRBJ1-6 TRBD1 TRBV28 . CASRSLNRGRDSPLHF TGTGCCAGCAGGTCACTAAACAGGGGACGGGATTCACCCCTCCACTTT